The 32 T cell receptor beta chains in this list originate from one sample, sequenced in a study of technical replicates of blood from a handful of donors. Repertoires were generated with immunoSEQ multiplex PCR, while TCRdb's copy carries only in-frame clones and drops some. The sample has tens of thousands of clones; around 96% are singletons. Source material: T cells isolated from PBMCs. The receptors here all came from a human donor in good health.

This chain joins TRBV6-6 and TRBJ2-7; 12 nucleotides agree with TRBD2. V was pared by 6 bases and J by 3 bases, with 9 bases of the junction left unmatched. The CDR3 length is 16 residues. Germline CDR1 and CDR2: MNHNY and SVGAGI (reference sequence). The CDR3 region has the DNA TGTGCCAGCAGCAACCTGGGACTAGCGGGCCACTACGAGCAGTACTTC. Its translation: CASSNLGLAGHYEQYF.

The chain couples TRBV7-3 to TRBJ1-1; the D gene is possibly TRBD1 (6 bases). Germline CDR1 and CDR2: SGHTA and FQGTGA. With 7 bases removed from V and 6 bases from J, the gap between germline ends came to 12 bases. The CDR3 sequence is 12 residues long. The CDR3 DNA reads TGTGCCAGCAAACAGGGCCGGGCTGAAGCTTTCTTT. It translates to CASKQGRAEAFF.

The chain's CDR3 is CASSYGLGGAYEQYF. The CDR3 DNA follows: TGTGCCAGCAGTTACGGTCTGGGGGGGGCCTACGAGCAGTACTTC. This rearrangement joins TRBV6-5 to TRBJ2-7; TRBD2 agrees at 7 bases. The CDR3 runs 15 residues. Germline CDR1 MNHEY, CDR2 SVGAGI. J lost 2 bases, V lost 2 bases, and 6 bases had no gene match.

The chain combines TRBV11-3 with TRBJ2-2, with D tentatively TRBD2 (6 bases). This CDR3 has 13 amino acids. The germline gives CDR1 SGHNT, CDR2 YENEEA. V gave up 10 bases and J gave up 5 bases, with 14 bases separating them. The CDR3 sequence is CATNPGETGELFF. In DNA, the CDR3 is TGTGCCACCAACCCGGGAGAGACCGGGGAGCTGTTTTTT.

V gene TRBV5-4 combines with J gene TRBJ1-1; possibly TRBD1 for D (6 bases). Trimming left V 4 bases short and J 7 bases short, with 17 bases between. The CDR3 runs to 14 residues. CDR1 and CDR2 from the germline V gene are SGHNT and YYREEE (reference sequence). CDR3 protein: CASSLLKQQGEAFF. Written as DNA, the CDR3 is TGTGCCAGCAGCCTACTAAAGCAACAGGGTGAAGCTTTCTTT.

The sample holds a few counts of this clone. V and J are TRBV19 and TRBJ1-5, with TRBD1 matching 10 bases. The germline V gene encodes CDR1 LNHDA and CDR2 SQIVND (reference sequence). This CDR3 region has 15 residues. The V gene end was trimmed by 9 bases and the J gene end by 2 bases; junction bases not matched to a gene: 7. This CDR3 is CASCPGTGGNQPQHF. The CDR3 DNA reads as TGTGCCAGCTGCCCCGGGACAGGGGGCAATCAGCCCCAGCATTTT.

The chain is built from TRBV16 and TRBJ1-5; D is possibly TRBD1 (6 bases). V was clipped by 0 bases and J by 5 bases, with 8 bases between them. Looked up from germline, CDR1 is KGHSY and CDR2 is FQNENV. The CDR3 totals 14 residues. The CDR3 loop is CASSQSPGDQPQHF. The DNA for the CDR3 is TGTGCCAGCAGCCAATCGCCAGGGGATCAGCCCCAGCATTTT.

The J gene is TRBJ2-4, the V gene TRBV19; 15 positions agree with TRBD2. Trimming at V came to 3 bases and at J to 7 bases, leaving 7 bases not matched to a gene. Germline V lookup: CDR1 LNHDA, CDR2 SQIVND (reference sequence). There are 17 residues in the CDR3. This CDR3 reads CASSIIGLAGGRNIQYF. CDR3 coding DNA: TGTGCCAGTAGTATTATAGGACTAGCGGGAGGGAGGAACATTCAGTACTTC.

The V call is TRBV10-1, the J call TRBJ2-7; TRBD1 matches 7 bases. Germline trimming cut 10 bases from V and 2 bases from J; bases unmatched to any gene: 5. This CDR3 has 12 residues. Germline loops: CDR1 WNHNN, CDR2 SYGVQD (reference sequence). The CDR3 loop is CAIRDSTYEQYF. Written as DNA, the CDR3 is TGCGCCATCCGGGACAGCACCTACGAGCAGTACTTC.

The CDR3 nucleotides are TGTGCCAGCAGCTCGACGAAACCTGGGGGGAGGGTACCGGCTGGCTACACCTTC. Translating gives CASSSTKPGGRVPAGYTF. The V gene is TRBV7-8, the J gene TRBJ1-2, with D possibly matching TRBD1 (5 bases). The CDR3 is 18 residues long. The germline gives CDR1 SGHVS, CDR2 FQNEAQ. The V end lost 4 bases, the J end lost 7 bases, and 28 bases lay between the germline ends.

The V call is TRBV6-1, the J call TRBJ1-2; D gene ambiguous. CDR3 length equals 16 residues. Germline-derived CDR1 and CDR2 are MNHNS and SASEGT. V lost 4 bases and J lost 7, with 22 bases in between. This chain's CDR3 is CASSVKKQLWLGGYTF. CDR3 DNA: TGTGCCAGCAGTGTAAAAAAACAGCTTTGGCTCGGTGGCTACACCTTC.

The chain couples TRBV5-1 to TRBJ1-1; weak D call: TRBD1 (5 bases). CDR3 length: 15 residues. Germline V lookup: CDR1 SGHRS, CDR2 YFSETQ. V shed 4 bases and J shed 1 base, with 14 bases lying between them. CDR3 in DNA: TGCGCCAGCAGCCTGAAGCCAGACAGGAACACTGAAGCTTTCTTT. This translates into CASSLKPDRNTEAFF.

The J gene is TRBJ1-1, the V gene TRBV6-1; 7 positions agree with TRBD1. This CDR3 is 10 amino acids long. Germline CDR1 MNHNS, CDR2 SASEGT. Trimming cost V 8 bases and J 6 bases; bases outside gene matches: 0. DNA for the CDR3: TGTGCCAGCGACAGGGCTGAAGCTTTCTTT. Amino acids: CASDRAEAFF.

This rearrangement joins TRBV7-3 to TRBJ2-3; D perhaps matches TRBD2 (6 bases). This CDR3 comprises 15 residues. The ends were cut back, 5 bases at V and 4 bases at J, with 16 bases in the middle. Germline V CDR1 and CDR2: SGHTA, FQGTGA. CDR3 coding DNA: TGTGCCAGCAGCAACCCGACTAGTGTCCCAGATACGCAGTATTTT. Translation: CASSNPTSVPDTQYF. Full variable domain (remainder filled in from reference TRBV7-3 and TRBJ2-3): GAGVSQTPSNKVTEKGKYVELRCDPISGHTALYWYRQSLGQGPEFLIYFQGTGAADDSGLPNDRFFAVRPEGSVSTLKIQRTERGDSAVYLCASSNPTSVPDTQYFGPGTRLTVL.

This clone was seen only once. V usage is TRBV6-5 and J usage is TRBJ2-2; 7 nucleotides match TRBD2. Germline assignment: CDR1 MNHEY and CDR2 SVGAGI. This CDR3 region has 15 residues. The junction had 0 bases not matched to a gene; V was cut back by 1 base and J by 1 base. The CDR3 region has the DNA TGTGCCAGCAGTTACTGGACTAGGAACACCGGGGAGCTGTTTTTT. Its translation is CASSYWTRNTGELFF.

This clone was picked up a small number of times. V gene TRBV19 combines with J gene TRBJ2-1; 7 bases agree with TRBD1. Per germline, CDR1 LNHDA and CDR2 SQIVND (reference sequence). Germline trimming cut 4 bases from V and 6 bases from J; bases unmatched to any gene: 3. The CDR3 has 13 amino acids. This CDR3 reads CASSRDRFNEQFF. The CDR3 coding sequence is TGTGCCAGTAGTAGGGACAGATTCAATGAGCAGTTCTTC.

This chain joins TRBV7-9 and TRBJ1-4, with a possible D match to TRBD1 (6 bases). Germline V gene sequence: CDR1 SEHNR, CDR2 FQNEAQ (reference sequence). CDR3 length: 15 amino acids. The V and J ends lost 5 bases and 6 bases respectively, with 16 bases between them. Here the CDR3 reads CASSPTGGQYEKLFF. CDR3 sequence (DNA): TGTGCCAGCAGCCCTACGGGAGGACAGTATGAAAAACTGTTTTTT.

The chain links TRBV9 to TRBJ1-5; no firm D call. This CDR3 has 15 amino acids. V lost 0 bases to trimming and J lost 2 bases, with 9 bases between them. Germline-derived CDR1 and CDR2 are SGDLS and YYNGEE. CDR3 DNA: TGTGCCAGCAGCGTAGACGGCGGCGGCAATCAGCCCCAGCATTTT. Translation: CASSVDGGGNQPQHF.

V and J are TRBV6-5 and TRBJ1-5, with D hard to call. V lost 6 bases, J lost 4 bases, and 16 bases lay in between. Germline lookup yields CDR1 MNHEY and CDR2 SVGAGI. This CDR3 has 15 residues. CDR3 loop: CASRPATARNQPQHF. The CDR3 bases are TGTGCCAGCAGACCCGCTACAGCCCGGAATCAGCCCCAGCATTTT.

The chain is built from TRBV18 and TRBJ1-2; D is possibly TRBD1 (6 bases). Trimming took 0 bases from V and 6 from J, leaving 14 bases between them. The CDR3 runs 15 residues. Per germline, CDR1 KGHSH and CDR2 LQKENI. The CDR3 region is CASSPPVQQGNGYTF. The CDR3 nucleotides are TGTGCCAGCTCACCACCGGTACAACAGGGAAATGGCTACACCTTC.

This rearrangement joins TRBV11-1 to TRBJ2-5, with 13 nucleotides matching TRBD2. V lost 4 bases to trimming and J lost 4 bases; unmatched junction nucleotides: 12. The CDR3 covers 18 residues. The germline gives CDR1 SGHAT, CDR2 FQDESV (reference sequence). CDR3 nucleotides: TGTGCCAGCAGCTCCGGGACTAGCGGGGCAATTATCTCAGAGACCCAGTACTTC. Its translation is CASSSGTSGAIISETQYF.

The chain carries TRBV2 and TRBJ1-1, with 11 bases aligning to TRBD1. V gave up 6 bases and J gave up 4 bases; unmatched junction bases: 7. The V gene's germline CDR1 is SNHLY and CDR2 FYNNEI. This CDR3 comprises 15 residues. CDR3: CASRGDRGMSTEAFF. The CDR3 nucleotides read TGTGCCAGCAGAGGGGACAGGGGGATGAGCACTGAAGCTTTCTTT.

The chain recombines TRBV7-9 with TRBJ1-1; perhaps TRBD1 as D (5 bases). The V and J ends lost 5 bases and 4 bases respectively, with 8 bases between them. This CDR3 has 12 residues. From germline, CDR1 is SEHNR and CDR2 FQNEAQ (reference sequence). This CDR3 is CASSRQFTEAFF. CDR3 nucleotide sequence: TGTGCCAGCAGCAGACAGTTCACTGAAGCTTTCTTT.

This chain connects TRBV6-6 to TRBJ2-3, with a weak D call TRBD2 (5 bases). Trimming pared 6 bases from V and 6 bases from J, leaving 10 bases between. The CDR3 has 12 amino acids. CDR1 is MNHNY and CDR2 is SVGAGI in the germline V gene (reference sequence). CDR3 protein: CASSYAGDTQYF. The CDR3 DNA is TGTGCCAGCAGCTACGCGGGCGATACGCAGTATTTT.

The rearrangement links TRBV5-6 to TRBJ1-3; 7 bases are a match to TRBD1. The CDR3 length is 15 residues. Germline CDR1 is SGHDT and CDR2 is YYEEEE. The junction had 0 bases not matched to a gene; V was cut back by 0 bases and J by 0 bases. As DNA, the CDR3 is TGTGCCAGCAGCTTGGCAGGGGGCTCTGGAAACACCATATATTTT. Its protein is CASSLAGGSGNTIYF.

The V and J genes are TRBV10-2 and TRBJ1-1; D remains ambiguous. The CDR3 has 15 residues. Looked up from germline, CDR1 is WSHSY and CDR2 is SAAADI. V was clipped by 6 bases and J by 1 base, with 15 bases between them. The CDR3 sequence: CASRGPEEGNTEAFF. The CDR3 region has the DNA TGCGCCAGCAGGGGCCCCGAGGAGGGGAACACTGAAGCTTTCTTT.

The chain recombines TRBV29-1 with TRBJ1-2; D call uncertain. The CDR3 consists of 13 residues. Germline CDR1 reads SQVTM; CDR2 reads ANQGSEA. Trimming stripped 2 bases from V and 4 bases from J, with 11 bases between. The CDR3 DNA reads as TGCAGCGTTGAAATCGGGGAAACCTATGGCTACACCTTC. It codes for CSVEIGETYGYTF.

The chain links TRBV7-9 to TRBJ2-7, with 8 nucleotides matching TRBD2. The germline gives CDR1 SEHNR, CDR2 FQNEAQ (reference sequence). V dropped 4 bases and J dropped 6; count of bases not matched to a gene: 5. CDR3 length equals 13 residues. The CDR3 sequence is CASSSGGLSEQYF. The CDR3 DNA is TGTGCCAGCAGCTCGGGGGGGTTGTCCGAGCAGTACTTC.

CDR3 amino acids: CASRSESGNTIYF. For the CDR3, the DNA is TGTGCCAGCCGATCAGAATCTGGAAACACCATATATTTT. The chain combines TRBV27 with TRBJ1-3; unclear D gene. Germline assignment: CDR1 MNHEY and CDR2 SMNVEV (reference sequence). The V gene lost 8 bases and the J gene lost 1 base, with 9 bases spanning the gap. This CDR3 is built from 13 residues.

The chain joins TRBV5-1 to TRBJ2-3; D gene ambiguous. CDR1 is SGHRS and CDR2 is YFSETQ in the germline V gene. Trimming cost V 0 bases and J 0 bases, with 8 bases left between them. The CDR3 covers 15 residues. CDR3 sequence: CASSLATPSTDTQYF. CDR3 sequence (DNA): TGCGCCAGCAGCTTGGCGACTCCGAGCACAGATACGCAGTATTTT.

This chain joins TRBV7-2 and TRBJ2-5; TRBD1 aligns across 8 bases. Losses at the gene ends were 4 bases for V and 5 bases for J; bases not matched to a gene: 6. The CDR3 contains 14 residues. Germline CDR1 reads SGHTA; CDR2 reads FQGNSA. This chain's CDR3 is CASSSYRGEETQYF. The CDR3 DNA reads TGTGCCAGCAGCTCCTACAGGGGGGAGGAGACCCAGTACTTC.

This rearrangement joins TRBV5-1 to TRBJ2-1; TRBD2 matches 10 bases. From germline, CDR1 is SGHRS and CDR2 YFSETQ. The V and J ends lost 1 base and 0 bases, in that order; junction bases with no gene match: 4. This CDR3 region has 17 residues. For the CDR3, the DNA is TGCGCCAGCAGCTTGATGCCTAGCGGGAGCTCCTACAATGAGCAGTTCTTC. It yields the protein CASSLMPSGSSYNEQFF.